These 6 T cell receptor beta chains came from one sample sequenced in a study of blood T cell repertoires in COVID-19. Clones were read by immunoSEQ multiplex PCR, and TCRdb kept only the in-frame ones, dropping some. The sample has under 300,000 clones; approximately 86% are singletons. Sequencing used peripheral blood. The receptors originated from a woman aged 70-85 years with COVID-19, enrolled during active disease.

CDR3 loop: CASSSEGGMNTEAFF. The CDR3 nucleotides are TGTGCCAGCAGCTCAGAGGGAGGAATGAACACTGAAGCTTTCTTT. The chain joins TRBV11-2 to TRBJ1-1; D is ambiguous. CDR3 length: 15 residues. In germline, CDR1 is SGHAT, CDR2 FQNNGV. Trimming stripped 4 bases from V and 0 bases from J, with 12 bases between.

The chain combines TRBV5-4 with TRBJ2-7; TRBD1 matches at 8 bases. The CDR3 totals 15 residues. Germline V gene lookup returns CDR1 SGHNT and CDR2 YYREEE (reference sequence). J was trimmed by 3 bases and V by 0 bases; bases with no gene match: 5. The CDR3 DNA is TGTGCCAGCAGCTTGGAGGGCGGACAGGGCTACGAGCAGTACTTC. Protein product: CASSLEGGQGYEQYF.

V gene TRBV4-2 combines with J gene TRBJ2-7; TRBD2 agrees at 7 bases. Germline V gene data show CDR1 as LGHNA and CDR2 as YNFKEQ. CDR3 length: 16 amino acids. V shed 5 bases and J 2 bases; nucleotides not matched to a gene: 12. The CDR3 region is CASSSEDGGGAYEQYF. The CDR3 DNA reads as TGTGCCAGCAGCTCCGAAGATGGCGGGGGAGCCTACGAGCAGTACTTC.

This chain connects TRBV7-2 to TRBJ2-1; TRBD1 might be the D (6 bases). The germline gives CDR1 SGHTA, CDR2 FQGNSA. Trimming cost V 2 bases and J 5 bases, with 13 bases left between them. The CDR3 spans 15 residues. The CDR3 DNA sequence: TGTGCCAGCAGCTTATGGGGGACAAGAAACAATGAGCAGTTCTTC. It translates to CASSLWGTRNNEQFF. The whole variable domain, remainder taken from reference TRBV7-2 and TRBJ2-1, is GAGVSQSPSNKVTEKGKDVELRCDPISGHTALYWYRQSLGQGLEFLIYFQGNSAPDKSGLPSDRFSAERTGGSVSTLTIQRTQQEDSAVYLCASSLWGTRNNEQFFGPGTRLTVL.

The J gene is TRBJ1-1, the V gene TRBV7-3; D uncertain. Trimming stripped 2 bases from V and 3 bases from J, with 7 bases between. Germline V gene lookup returns CDR1 SGHTA and CDR2 FQGTGA. There are 13 residues in the CDR3. CDR3 sequence (DNA): TGTGCCAGCAGCTTAGGCGACTACACTGAAGCTTTCTTT. Translation gives CASSLGDYTEAFF.

This chain uses TRBV6-5 with TRBJ2-7, with TRBD1 matching over 8 bases. The junction had 8 bases not matched to a gene; V was cut back by 6 bases and J by 1 base. The CDR3 sequence is 15 residues long. Looked up from germline, CDR1 is MNHEY and CDR2 is SVGAGI. CDR3 sequence: CASSYQTGGSYEQYF. The CDR3 nucleotides read TGTGCCAGCAGCTACCAAACAGGGGGATCCTACGAGCAGTACTTC.